Given below is one TCR beta chain in context. The antigen it binds to is not known. No clone much larger than this one lies a single base away; base qualities are absent. Receptors were amplified or captured by the immunoSEQ multiplex PCR assay. In the paper's pipeline: A statistical classification framework was built for diagnosing cytomegalovirus status from the catalog of TCR beta chain sequences. The table was pulled from immuneACCESS by TCRdb, which kept in-frame rearrangements only. Such tables lose some clones; where checked, under half of the loss comes from unresolved V genes, and the rest has no known cause. V and J calls and clone size are given by that table; D and trimming were obtained from the DNA. Present in this sample are 200,000 to 250,000 clones, roughly 90% of which were seen just once. Jointly, the top ten make up more than 10% of the sample. The entry originates in a study of cytomegalovirus exposure and HLA in healthy donors (dated by TCRdb to the late 2010s). Notes on the research overall: According to a later analysis, one platform produced both the 110 or so validation repertoires and the 720 or so repertoires of the first cohort. The aim of the study was to test whether cataloging public T cell receptors could identify signatures of past pathogen exposure. Besides the first cohort of 666 subjects, a separate validation cohort made up of roughly 130 different subjects was used. High-throughput TCR immunosequencing, statistical association of individual TCRs with disease status, and machine learning were combined to predict cytomegalovirus infection status. The research as a whole found: The validation cohort had no HLA typing available for a later analysis, so co-occurrence within that cohort was assessed over all 110 or so repertoires. Of the cluster scores, around 95% were above 0 in a later analysis, which found that TCRs clustered in the first cohort also tended to co-occur in the 90 to 150 validation repertoires. The classifier was reported to diagnose cytomegalovirus status with high specificity and sensitivity in both the original and validation cohorts. Across donors, most TCR sequences were observed very rarely, whereas some public TCRs were present in many individuals. A few of the identified cytomegalovirus-associated TCR beta chains were confirmed in vitro to be specific for cytomegalovirus antigens. It was suggested by the authors that the approach could potentially be generalized to other disease states and immunological phenotypes. A total of about 180 TCR beta chains were listed by the study as associated with cytomegalovirus.

The donors belonged to the validation cohort of about 120 subjects, which was separate from the roughly 700-subject first cohort. The CDR3 has 12 amino acids, counting the end cysteine and phenylalanine. The retained sequence is limited to the CDR3, 36 bases, with the frame set at the first base. V loses 3 bases at its end and J loses 9 bases; junction bases beyond the gene matches: 7. CDR1 and CDR2 are drawn from the germline V gene (reference sequence): GTSNPN, SVGIG. Sample: PBMCs. Recombination connected TRBV30 to TRBJ1-2; 7 central bases correspond to TRBD1. This TCR was recovered from a man aged 18 to 30 in good health and CMV-seropositive. The CDR3 protein is CAWRDRWLSYTF. DNA sequence: TGTGCCTGGAGGGACAGGTGGTTGAGCTACACCTTC. With the portions outside the CDR3 filled from the reference TRBV30 and TRBJ1-2 genes, the complete variable region becomes SQTIHQWPATLVQPVGSPLSLECTVEGTSNPNLYWYRQAAGRGLQLLFYSVGIGQISSEVPQNLSASRPQDRQFILSSKKLLLSDSGFYLCAWRDRWLSYTFGSGTRLTVV.